A selection of T cell receptor beta chains follows, all from one sample in a study of human T cells and chemical hapten exposure. TCRdb recomputed calls from the RACE reads with MiXCR, one row per CDR3 protein. The table has 82,000 or so distinct CDR3 sequences, 10% to 15% seen once. Specimen: whole blood, collected in connection with sensitization to the hapten diphenylcyclopropenone (DPC). These receptors were obtained from a woman in her fifties or sixties with alopecia areata. Some clones in this sample may be carry-over from other donors' samples. Each CDR3 is given with its conserved first and last residue. Fields, in order: J gene, D gene, clone size, V gene, CDR3 DNA, CDR3 protein. The D gene is left open where the match is weak. Rows may omit the clone size; those that give it use once, few, many or a size class.

>TRBJ2-3|-|many|TRBV29-1
TGCAGCGTTGAGATGGGCGCAGATACAGATACGCAGTATTTT
CSVEMGADTDTQYF
>TRBJ2-5|-|-|TRBV11-2
TGTGCCAGCAGCTTAGGCGGCAGAACCCAAGAGACCCAGTACTTC
CASSLGGRTQETQYF
>TRBJ1-3|-|-|TRBV7-6
TGTGCCAGCAGCGAAGGTACGGGAAACACCATATATTTT
CASSEGTGNTIYF
>TRBJ2-7|-|few|TRBV20-1
TGCAGTGCTGAACAGGGTGGACACGAGCAGTACTTC
CSAEQGGHEQYF
>TRBJ1-6|-|few|TRBV6-5
TGTGCCAGCGCTTCCTCTGGTTATTCACCCCTCCACTTT
CASASSGYSPLHF
>TRBJ1-2|TRBD1|many|TRBV7-8
TGTGCCAGCAGCGGACAGGGAACAAAATCCTATGGCTACACCTTC
CASSGQGTKSYGYTF
>TRBJ2-3|TRBD1|-|TRBV27
TGTGCCAGCATCCCACGCAGGGGGCAAGATACGCAGTATTTT
CASIPRRGQDTQYF
>TRBJ1-1|-|-|TRBV11-2
TGTGCCAGCAGCTTACAGGGGCGGATGAACACTGAAGCTTTCTTT
CASSLQGRMNTEAFF
>TRBJ2-1|TRBD2|many|TRBV3-1
TGTGCCAGCAGTCCCCTAGCGGGGGGGCCGGGAGGTGAGCAGTTCTTC
CASSPLAGGPGGEQFF
>TRBJ1-1|TRBD1|-|TRBV9
TGTGCCAGCAGCGTAGTGGGACAGGCGAACACTGAAGCTTTCTTT
CASSVVGQANTEAFF
>TRBJ1-1|-|-|TRBV6-2/TRBV6-3
TGTGCCAGCACCCTACACCCAGGCATGAACACTGAAGCTTTCTTT
CASTLHPGMNTEAFF
>TRBJ2-1|TRBD2|-|TRBV19
TGTGCCAGTAGTCTACGGACTAGCGGGAGCCCCTACAATGAGCAGTTCTTC
CASSLRTSGSPYNEQFF
>TRBJ1-2|TRBD1|few|TRBV19
TGTGCCAGCCTCGGGACAGGTGCCCCACAGGAACGCTACACCTTC
CASLGTGAPQERYTF
>TRBJ1-4|-|-|TRBV11-2
TGTGCCAGCAGCCCTTCGAGAACAACTAATGAAAAACTGTTTTTT
CASSPSRTTNEKLFF
>TRBJ1-5|-|-|TRBV6-6
TGTGCCAGCAGTTACTTTCCACAGGACCCTAGCAATCAGCCCCAGCATTTT
CASSYFPQDPSNQPQHF
>TRBJ2-3|-|few|TRBV20-1
TGCAGTGCGGAGGGCCAGGTTTCAGATACGCAGTATTTT
CSAEGQVSDTQYF
>TRBJ2-7|TRBD2|-|TRBV14
TGTGCCAGCAGCCGATGGGGTTTAGCGGGACAACACTCCTACGAGCAGTACTTC
CASSRWGLAGQHSYEQYF
>TRBJ2-2|-|many|TRBV7-3
TGTGCCAGCAGCCGGAGGCGAGGGACCGGGGAGCTGTTTTTT
CASSRRRGTGELFF
>TRBJ2-3|TRBD1|many|TRBV2
TGTGCCAGCAGCGTGGACAGGGGAGGCACAGATACGCAGTATTTT
CASSVDRGGTDTQYF
>TRBJ1-5|-|many|TRBV27
TGTGCCAGCAGCCCCGCCGGGACACGCGGGGAGCCCCAGCATTTT
CASSPAGTRGEPQHF
>TRBJ1-5|-|many|TRBV19
TGTGCCAGTAGTATCGGGCAGCATCAGCCCCAGCATTTT
CASSIGQHQPQHF